The 10 T cell receptor beta chains below come from one sample, sequenced in a study of blood T cells in healthy people across ages. Next came a second PCR, run for about 7 to 11 cycles, which used a sample-barcoded 5' primer along with a J-beta primer mix. TCRdb recomputed calls from the 5' RACE reads with MiXCR, one row per CDR3 protein. This sample has 1.6 million or so distinct CDR3 sequences; 30% to 35% occur once, and the top ten carry around 10%. The material sequenced was blood. The source is a woman between 25 and 40 years old in good health.

On this clonotype itself: The junction and the germline gene differ at one end; a read error may be behind it. The chain has TRBV25-1 and TRBJ2-6; D possibly matches TRBD1 or TRBD2 (6 bases each). There are 13 residues in the CDR3. The germline CDR1 and CDR2 sequences are MGHDK and SYGVNS. CDR3 amino acids: CASSWSGANVRTF. The DNA of the CDR3 is TGTGCCAGCAGTTGGTCGGGGGCCAACGTCCGGACTTTC.

This clonotype was seen a handful of times. The gene calls are TRBV20-1 and TRBJ2-1; D might be TRBD2 (5 bases). V was pared by 3 bases and J by 7 bases, with 19 bases between. The CDR3 is made up of 15 amino acids. Germline V gene lookup returns CDR1 DFQATT and CDR2 SNEGSKA (reference sequence). The DNA for the CDR3 is TGCAGTGCTAGCCTACCGGGGATCCGCCGGAATGAGCAGTTCTTC. It codes for CSASLPGIRRNEQFF.

This clonotype was counted many times. This rearrangement joins TRBV6-2 or TRBV6-3 to TRBJ2-3, with D maybe TRBD2 (5 bases). Germline V lookup: CDR1 MNHEY, CDR2 SVGEGT. The ends were cut back, 7 bases at V and 7 bases at J, with 30 bases in the middle. The CDR3 has 18 residues. The CDR3 coding sequence is TGTGCCAGCACCTCAGAGCGAGAAGCGGCTAGAGAAGGATATACGCAGTATTTT. Its translation: CASTSEREAAREGYTQYF.

This clonotype was found a few times. The V gene is TRBV27, the J gene TRBJ2-7; 15 bases match TRBD2. The CDR3 spans 15 residues. With V trimmed by 8 bases and J by 5 bases, 7 bases remained unmatched. Germline V gene sequence: CDR1 MNHEY, CDR2 SMNVEV (reference sequence). The CDR3 DNA reads as TGTGCCAGCTGCCGTGGGACTAGCGGGAGGAACGAGCAGTACTTC. Translated, it gives CASCRGTSGRNEQYF.

In its sample, this clonotype was seen a few times. This rearrangement joins TRBV28 to TRBJ2-7, with D possibly being TRBD1 (6 bases). CDR3 size: 16 residues. The V end was cut by 6 bases, the J end by 1 base, with 19 bases between. The V gene's germline CDR1 is MDHEN and CDR2 SYDVKM. The CDR3 region has the DNA TGTGCCAGCAGCTATCGAAGGACAGAGAGTTCCTACGAGCAGTACTTC. Protein product: CASSYRRTESSYEQYF.

The chain recombines TRBV5-4 with TRBJ2-6, with 7 bases matching TRBD1. CDR1 SGHNT and CDR2 YYREEE come from the germline V gene (reference sequence). The CDR3 is made up of 17 amino acids. Losses at the gene ends were 0 bases for V and 4 bases for J; bases not matched to a gene: 7. CDR3 sequence (DNA): TGTGCCAGCAGCTTGGCGGACAGGCCCGACGGGGCCAACGTCCTGACTTTC. Translated, it gives CASSLADRPDGANVLTF.

About this clonotype: One end of the junction is discordant with germline, which a read error may explain. The V and J genes are TRBV28 and TRBJ2-1, with TRBD2 matching 11 bases. This CDR3 contains 17 residues. The V gene's germline CDR1 is MDHEN and CDR2 SYDVKM. The CDR3, as DNA: TGTGCCGGCAGTTTCTTAGCGGGAGGGTTATCCTACAATGAGCAGTTCTTC. This translates into CAGSFLAGGLSYNEQFF.

The genes are TRBV28 and TRBJ2-7, with a weak D call TRBD1 (6 bases). Germline loops: CDR1 MDHEN, CDR2 SYDVKM. V was cut by 1 base and J by 7 bases, with 20 bases left in between. The CDR3 sequence is 16 residues long. The chain's CDR3 is CASSLSYMTGTDEQYF. DNA of the CDR3: TGTGCCAGCAGTTTATCCTACATGACAGGAACGGATGAGCAGTACTTC.

This clonotype appeared a few times. CDR3 nucleotides: TGCGCCAGCAGCTTGGCTGGCAGATCACTGAACACTGAAGCTTTCTTT. Translated: CASSLAGRSLNTEAFF. The rearrangement joins TRBV5-1 to TRBJ1-1; no clear D. The CDR3 length is 16 residues. The V end was cut by 0 bases, the J end by 0 bases, with 12 bases between. Germline CDR1 SGHRS, CDR2 YFSETQ.

Only a few counts were recorded for this clonotype. The gene calls are TRBV4-1 and TRBJ2-1; D possibly corresponds to TRBD2 (5 bases). This CDR3 is built from 15 residues. V was pared by 0 bases and J by 5 bases, with 11 bases between. CDR1 is MGHRA and CDR2 is YSYEKL in the germline V gene. CDR3 in amino acids: CASSQEGSKNNEQFF. CDR3 nucleotide sequence: TGCGCCAGCAGCCAAGAAGGGAGTAAGAACAATGAGCAGTTCTTC.